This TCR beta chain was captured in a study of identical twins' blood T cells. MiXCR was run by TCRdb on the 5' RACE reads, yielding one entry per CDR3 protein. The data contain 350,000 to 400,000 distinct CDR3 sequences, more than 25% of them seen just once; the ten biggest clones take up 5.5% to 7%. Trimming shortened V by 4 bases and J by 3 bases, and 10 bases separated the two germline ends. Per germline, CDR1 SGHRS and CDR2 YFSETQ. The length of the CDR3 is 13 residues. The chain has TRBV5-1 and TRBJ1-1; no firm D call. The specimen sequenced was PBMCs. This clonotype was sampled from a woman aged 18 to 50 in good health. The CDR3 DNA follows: TGCGCCAGCAGCGGGAATGCCGACACTGAAGCTTTCTTT. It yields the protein CASSGNADTEAFF.